Listed below are T cell receptor beta chains from one sample, sequenced in a study of T cells in localized non-small cell lung cancer. Here immunoSEQ multiplex PCR was the method, and the copy in TCRdb shows in-frame clones only, minus some. The sample holds approximately 50,000 clones, 86% seen once. The sample here was PBMCs, taken before any cancer treatment. The receptors originated from a man aged 40-75 years with stage II lung adenocarcinoma. Each CDR3 is given with its conserved first and last residue. A D gene is named only where the DNA matches it firmly. A clone size is listed for some rows: how often the clone was seen (once, few, many), or a class if it is expanded.

D gene,clone size,J gene,V gene,CDR3 DNA,CDR3 protein
TRBD1,NA,TRBJ1-5,TRBV10-2,TGCGCCAGCAGCCCGACAGGGGGGAATCAGCCCCAGCATTTT,CASSPTGGNQPQHF
TRBD1,NA,TRBJ2-1,TRBV9,TGTGCCAGCAGTGAGGGGACAGGCGGCTCCTACAATGAGCAGTTCTTC,CASSEGTGGSYNEQFF
NA,NA,TRBJ1-4,TRBV6-7,TGTGCCAGCAGGCCGGGACGTCCTAATGAAAAACTGTTTTTT,CASRPGRPNEKLFF
NA,NA,TRBJ2-5,TRBV2,TGTGCCACCCGGGGGCTAGCGGCATTAGGGACCCAGTACTTC,CATRGLAALGTQYF
NA,few,TRBJ1-2,TRBV5-4,TGTGCCAGCAGCCCTCGACAGGCCCATTATGGCTACACCTTC,CASSPRQAHYGYTF
NA,once,TRBJ2-5,TRBV11-2,TGTGCCAGCAGCCCCAAACGGGGGGCGATAGAGACCCAGTACTTC,CASSPKRGAIETQYF
TRBD1,few,TRBJ1-6,TRBV11-2,TGTGCCAGCAGCTTAGGTGACAGGGGTTGGGGTTCACCCCTCCACTTT,CASSLGDRGWGSPLHF
NA,NA,TRBJ2-1,TRBV19,TGTGCCAGTTCCCTAGCCCTAACCCTAAATGAGCAGTTCTTC,CASSLALTLNEQFF
NA,NA,TRBJ1-2,TRBV5-1,TGCGCCAGCAGCTTACAGGGCTATGGCTACACCTTC,CASSLQGYGYTF
TRBD1,NA,TRBJ2-4,TRBV5-4,TGTGCCAGCAGTTCCGGGACAGGGAAAAACATTCAGTACTTC,CASSSGTGKNIQYF
NA,once,TRBJ2-2,TRBV2,TGTGCCAGCAGGGTAGGGAGGAGCACCGGGGAGCTGTTTTTT,CASRVGRSTGELFF
TRBD2,NA,TRBJ2-5,TRBV20-1,TGCAGTGTCCCGACTAGCAAGACCCAGTACTTC,CSVPTSKTQYF
NA,NA,TRBJ1-1,TRBV5-4,TGTGCCAGCAGCCCCGGGGCACCGAACACTGAAGCTTTCTTT,CASSPGAPNTEAFF
TRBD1,few,TRBJ1-2,TRBV30,TGTGCTCAAAACAGGGGATTCCTCTATGGCTACACCTTC,CAQNRGFLYGYTF
NA,NA,TRBJ1-5,TRBV28,TGTGCCAGCGACAGGACAATTAGCAATCAGCCCCAGCATTTT,CASDRTISNQPQHF
NA,NA,TRBJ2-1,TRBV6-5,TGTGCCAGCAGTTTCGGGGGGCCCAAGTATGAGCAGTTCTTC,CASSFGGPKYEQFF
NA,NA,TRBJ1-6,TRBV6-5,TGTGCCAGCAGCCCCCCTCCAGGCCGTAATTCACCCCTCCACTTT,CASSPPPGRNSPLHF
NA,NA,TRBJ2-2,TRBV11-3,TGTGCCAGCAGCTTCGGACGGTCGAACACCGGGGAGCTGTTTTTT,CASSFGRSNTGELFF
NA,once,TRBJ1-1,TRBV5-6,TGTGCCAGCAGCTTGGTGGCTACGGACACTGAAGCTTTCTTT,CASSLVATDTEAFF
TRBD1,NA,TRBJ2-1,TRBV7-9,TGTGCCAGCAGCCGCCGGACAGGGAGCTCCTACAATGAGCAGTTCTTC,CASSRRTGSSYNEQFF
NA,NA,TRBJ2-1,TRBV15,TGTGCCACCTCGGAATTTGGCGTCTCTTCGTCCCGGGGGCAGTTCTTC,CATSEFGVSSSRGQFF
TRBD1,NA,TRBJ2-5,TRBV19,TGTGCCAGTAGTTCCCGGGACAGACCCTCGCGGACCCAGTACTTC,CASSSRDRPSRTQYF
NA,NA,TRBJ2-1,TRBV5-8,TGTGCCAGCAGCTTGGGGGAATCCTACAATGAGCAGTTCTTC,CASSLGESYNEQFF
TRBD1,NA,TRBJ1-1,TRBV10-3,TGTGCCATCAGTGCCCGGGACAGCACTGAAGCTTTCTTT,CAISARDSTEAFF
TRBD1,NA,TRBJ1-1,TRBV2,TGTGCCAGCAGTGTGGACAGGGTGAACACTGAAGCTTTCTTT,CASSVDRVNTEAFF
NA,NA,TRBJ1-6,TRBV13,TGTGCCAGCAGCCCGCCCGGGACGGGGAATTCACCCCTCCACTTT,CASSPPGTGNSPLHF
NA,NA,TRBJ1-6,TRBV2,TGTGCCAGCAGTGGTACAGTTTATTCACCCCTCCACTTT,CASSGTVYSPLHF
TRBD2,NA,TRBJ2-1,TRBV9,TGTGCCAGCAGCGTAGAACCTAGCGGGGGGGCAAATGAGCAGTTCTTC,CASSVEPSGGANEQFF
NA,NA,TRBJ2-6,TRBV9,TGTGCCAGCAGCGTAAGTAGGAGTTCCAACGTCCTGACTTTC,CASSVSRSSNVLTF
NA,NA,TRBJ1-1,TRBV9,TGTGCCAGCAGCCAGACAGGAATGAACACTGAAGCTTTCTTT,CASSQTGMNTEAFF
NA,NA,TRBJ2-1,TRBV11-2,TGTGCCAGCAGCTATACCCGCAATGAGCAGTTCTTC,CASSYTRNEQFF
NA,NA,TRBJ2-3,TRBV5-1,TGCGCCAGCAGCTTAGGTACGGGGGCTCTGGAGCAGTATTTT,CASSLGTGALEQYF
TRBD1,NA,TRBJ1-1,TRBV9,TGTGCCAGCAGCGTAGGTACAGGGGGCCTGAACACTGAAGCTTTCTTT,CASSVGTGGLNTEAFF
TRBD1,NA,TRBJ1-1,TRBV4-1,TGCGCCAGCAGCCAAGATCTGTCGGACAGGGGGTACACTGAAGCTTTCTTT,CASSQDLSDRGYTEAFF
TRBD1,NA,TRBJ2-7,TRBV25-1,TGTGCCAGCAGCGACAGGGTAGGGTCCTACGAGCAGTACTTC,CASSDRVGSYEQYF
NA,NA,TRBJ2-3,TRBV4-1,TGCGCCAGCAGCCAAGACAGGGAGACTACCTTTGCAGATACGCAGTATTTT,CASSQDRETTFADTQYF
TRBD2,NA,TRBJ2-1,TRBV7-8,TGTGCCAGCAGCTTAGCACTAGCGGGGGTAAACAATGAGCAGTTCTTC,CASSLALAGVNNEQFF
NA,few,TRBJ2-4,TRBV28,TGTGCCAGCGGAACTTACAGGGGAGGGAAAAACATTCAGTACTTC,CASGTYRGGKNIQYF
NA,NA,TRBJ1-2,TRBV6-1,TGTGCCAGCAGGACCGGATATGGCTACACCTTC,CASRTGYGYTF
NA,NA,TRBJ1-1,TRBV5-1,TGCGCCAGCAGCTTGGCCGAGGGGGATGGCACTGAAGCTTTCTTT,CASSLAEGDGTEAFF
NA,few,TRBJ1-2,TRBV5-4,TGTGCCAGCAGCTTAGAAGGTCTAGGATATGGCTACACCTTC,CASSLEGLGYGYTF
TRBD1,NA,TRBJ1-5,TRBV6-5,TGTGCCAGCAGGCCTTCAGGGGGCAATAATCAGCCCCAGCATTTT,CASRPSGGNNQPQHF